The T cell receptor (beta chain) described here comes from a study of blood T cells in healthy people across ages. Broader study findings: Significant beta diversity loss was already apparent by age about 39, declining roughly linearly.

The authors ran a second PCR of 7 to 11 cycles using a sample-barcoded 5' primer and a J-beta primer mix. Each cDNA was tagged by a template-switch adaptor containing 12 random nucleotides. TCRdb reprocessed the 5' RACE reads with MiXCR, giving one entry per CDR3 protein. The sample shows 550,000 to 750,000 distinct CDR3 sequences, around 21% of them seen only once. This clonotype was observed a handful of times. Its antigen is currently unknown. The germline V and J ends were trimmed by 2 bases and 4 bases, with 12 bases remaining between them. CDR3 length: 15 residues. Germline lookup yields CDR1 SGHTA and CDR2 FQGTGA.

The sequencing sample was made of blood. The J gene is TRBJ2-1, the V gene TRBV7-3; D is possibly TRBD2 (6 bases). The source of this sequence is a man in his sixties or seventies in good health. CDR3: CASSLGAGMYNEQFF. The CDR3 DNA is TGTGCCAGCAGCTTAGGCGCGGGAATGTACAATGAGCAGTTCTTC.